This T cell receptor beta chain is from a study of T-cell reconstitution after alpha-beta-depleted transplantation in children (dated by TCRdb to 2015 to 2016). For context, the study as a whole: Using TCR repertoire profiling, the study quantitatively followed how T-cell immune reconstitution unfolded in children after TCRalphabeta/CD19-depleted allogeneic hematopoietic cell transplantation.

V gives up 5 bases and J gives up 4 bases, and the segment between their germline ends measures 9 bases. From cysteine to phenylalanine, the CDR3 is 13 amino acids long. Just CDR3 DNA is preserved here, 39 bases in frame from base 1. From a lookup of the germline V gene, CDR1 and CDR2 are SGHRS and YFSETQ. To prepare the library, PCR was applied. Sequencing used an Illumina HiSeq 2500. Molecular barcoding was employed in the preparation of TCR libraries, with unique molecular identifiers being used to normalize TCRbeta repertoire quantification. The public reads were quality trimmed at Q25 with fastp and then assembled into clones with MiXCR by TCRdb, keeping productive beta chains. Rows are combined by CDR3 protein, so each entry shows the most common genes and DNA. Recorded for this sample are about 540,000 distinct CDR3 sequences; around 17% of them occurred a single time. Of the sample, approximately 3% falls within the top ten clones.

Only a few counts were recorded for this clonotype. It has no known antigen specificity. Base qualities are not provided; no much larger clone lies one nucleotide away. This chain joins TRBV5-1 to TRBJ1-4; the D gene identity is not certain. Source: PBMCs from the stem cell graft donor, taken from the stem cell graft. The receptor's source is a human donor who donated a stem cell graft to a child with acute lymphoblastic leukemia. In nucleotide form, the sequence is TGCGCCAGCAGTATTGGGGTTAATGAAAAACTGTTTTTT. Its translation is CASSIGVNEKLFF.